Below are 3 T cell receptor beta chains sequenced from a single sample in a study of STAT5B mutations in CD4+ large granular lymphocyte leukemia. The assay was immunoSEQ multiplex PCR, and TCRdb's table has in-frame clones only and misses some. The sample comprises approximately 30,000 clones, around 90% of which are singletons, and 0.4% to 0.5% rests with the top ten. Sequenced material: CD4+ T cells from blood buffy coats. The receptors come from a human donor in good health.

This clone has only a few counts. The CDR3 DNA follows: TGCGCCAGCAGTGAGTCGGCTAGGACTGAAGCTTTCTTT. Translating it yields CASSESARTEAFF. V and J are TRBV10-2 and TRBJ1-1; D unclear. V gave up 0 bases and J gave up 5 bases, with 7 bases separating them. This CDR3 has 13 amino acids. CDR1 and CDR2 (germline): WSHSY, SAAADI.

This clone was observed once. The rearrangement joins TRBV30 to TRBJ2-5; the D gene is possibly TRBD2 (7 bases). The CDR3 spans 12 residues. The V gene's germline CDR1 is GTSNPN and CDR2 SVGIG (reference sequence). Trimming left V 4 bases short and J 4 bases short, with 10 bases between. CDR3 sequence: CAWKRGGETQYF. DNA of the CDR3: TGTGCCTGGAAAAGGGGGGGAGAGACCCAGTACTTC.

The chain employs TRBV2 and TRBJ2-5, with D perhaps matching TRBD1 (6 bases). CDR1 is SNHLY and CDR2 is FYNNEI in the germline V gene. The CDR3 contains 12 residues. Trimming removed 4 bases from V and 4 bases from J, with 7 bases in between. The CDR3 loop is CASSGGGETQYF. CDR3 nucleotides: TGTGCCAGCAGTGGAGGGGGAGAGACCCAGTACTTC.